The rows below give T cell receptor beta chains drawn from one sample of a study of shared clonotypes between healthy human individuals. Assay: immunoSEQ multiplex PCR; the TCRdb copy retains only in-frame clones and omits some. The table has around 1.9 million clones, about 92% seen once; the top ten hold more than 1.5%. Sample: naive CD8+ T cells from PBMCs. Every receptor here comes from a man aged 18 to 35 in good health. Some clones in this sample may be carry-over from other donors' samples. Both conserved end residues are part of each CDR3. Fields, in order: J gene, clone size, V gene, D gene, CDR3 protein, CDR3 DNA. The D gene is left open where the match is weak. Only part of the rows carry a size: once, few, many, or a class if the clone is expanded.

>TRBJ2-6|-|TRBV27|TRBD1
CASSLLPGQGFSSGANVLTF
TGTGCCAGCAGTCTCCTCCCGGGACAGGGCTTCAGCTCTGGGGCCAACGTCCTGACTTTC
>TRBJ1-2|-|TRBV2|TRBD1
CASSEAGGERAGYTF
TGTGCCAGCAGTGAGGCAGGGGGCGAACGCGCTGGCTACACCTTC
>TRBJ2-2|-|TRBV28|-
CASRGRAGTGELFF
TGTGCCAGCAGGGGAAGGGCGGGCACCGGGGAGCTGTTTTTT
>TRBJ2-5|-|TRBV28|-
CASSFLASRETQYF
TGTGCCAGCAGTTTCTTGGCTAGCCGGGAGACCCAGTACTTC
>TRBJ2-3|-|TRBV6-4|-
CASSDGLRQYF
TGTGCCAGCAGTGACGGACTCAGGCAGTATTTT
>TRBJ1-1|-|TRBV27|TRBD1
CASSSSDRGTEAFF
TGTGCCAGCAGTTCCTCGGACAGGGGCACTGAAGCTTTCTTT
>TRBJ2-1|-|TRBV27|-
CASSLSVSTLREQFF
TGTGCCAGCAGTTTATCAGTATCCACCCTACGTGAGCAGTTCTTC
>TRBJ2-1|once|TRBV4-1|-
CASSPPEGYNEQFF
TGCGCCAGCAGCCCCCCGGAAGGATACAATGAGCAGTTCTTC
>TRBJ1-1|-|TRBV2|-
CASSEVMNTEAFF
TGTGCCAGCAGTGAGGTCATGAACACTGAAGCTTTCTTT
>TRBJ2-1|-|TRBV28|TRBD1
CASSSTATGTLPYEQFF
TGTGCCAGCAGTTCAACAGCGACAGGGACCCTACCCTATGAGCAGTTCTTC
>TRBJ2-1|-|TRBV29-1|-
CSDGGVAYNEQFF
TGCAGTGACGGTGGGGTGGCCTACAATGAGCAGTTCTTC
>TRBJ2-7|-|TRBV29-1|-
CSVWYAASYEQYF
TGCAGCGTTTGGTATGCAGCTTCCTACGAGCAGTACTTC
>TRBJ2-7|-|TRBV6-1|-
CAAGPSSYEQYF
TGTGCCGCTGGACCCAGCTCCTACGAGCAGTACTTC
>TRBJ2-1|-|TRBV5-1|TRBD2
CASSPDIAGGSNEQFF
TGCGCCAGCAGCCCGGATATAGCGGGAGGGAGCAATGAGCAGTTCTTC
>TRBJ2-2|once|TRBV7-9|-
CASSSSGLRGHTGELFF
TGTGCCAGCAGCTCTTCGGGTCTAAGAGGACACACCGGGGAGCTGTTTTTT
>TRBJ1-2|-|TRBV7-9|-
CASSWPQGNYGYTF
TGTGCCAGCAGCTGGCCTCAGGGAAACTATGGCTACACCTTC
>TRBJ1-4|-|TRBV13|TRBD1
CASSSFRQGGASGEKLFF
TGTGCCAGCAGCTCATTTAGACAGGGAGGGGCCTCAGGGGAAAAACTGTTTTTT
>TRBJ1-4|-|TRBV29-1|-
CSVEDSGYPQMGKLFF
TGCAGCGTTGAAGATAGTGGGTACCCACAGATGGGAAAACTGTTTTTT
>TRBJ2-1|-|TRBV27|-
CASSTALVNEQFF
TGTGCCAGCAGTACCGCACTAGTGAATGAGCAGTTCTTC
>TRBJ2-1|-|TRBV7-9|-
CASSLVVVVGSNEQFF
TGTGCCAGCAGCTTAGTGGTGGTAGTGGGGAGCAATGAGCAGTTCTTC
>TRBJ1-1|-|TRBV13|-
CASSIQVEAFF
TGTGCCAGCAGCATACAGGTTGAAGCTTTCTTT
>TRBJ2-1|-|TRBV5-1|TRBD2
CASSLVPSGRASASYNEQFF
TGCGCCAGCAGCTTGGTTCCTAGCGGGAGGGCCTCGGCTTCCTACAATGAGCAGTTCTTC
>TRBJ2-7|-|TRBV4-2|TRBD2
CASSQDWVAGSNSYEQYF
TGTGCCAGCAGCCAAGATTGGGTAGCGGGATCAAACTCCTACGAGCAGTACTTC
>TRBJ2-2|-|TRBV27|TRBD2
CASSFVAGATTGELFF
TGTGCCAGCAGTTTTGTAGCGGGAGCTACCACCGGGGAGCTGTTTTTT
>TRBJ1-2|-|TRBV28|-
CASSLPGARYGYTF
TGTGCCAGCAGTTTACCGGGGGCAAGGTATGGCTACACCTTC
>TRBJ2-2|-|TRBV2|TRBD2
CASSHSAAGMSTGELFF
TGTGCCAGCAGTCATAGCGCAGCGGGAATGAGCACCGGGGAGCTGTTTTTT
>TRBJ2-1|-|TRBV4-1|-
CASSRSRSSDYNEQFF
TGCGCCAGCAGCCGCTCCCGGAGCAGCGATTACAATGAGCAGTTCTTC
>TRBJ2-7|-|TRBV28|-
CASRSAEGPYEQYF
TGTGCCAGCCGGAGCGCCGAAGGTCCCTACGAGCAGTACTTC
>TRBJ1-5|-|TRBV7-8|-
CASSLLRGDQPQHF
TGTGCCAGCAGCTTGCTACGGGGGGATCAGCCCCAGCATTTT
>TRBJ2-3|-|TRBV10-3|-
CAISESGDQHHTQYF
TGTGCCATCAGTGAGTCGGGTGACCAGCACCATACGCAGTATTTT
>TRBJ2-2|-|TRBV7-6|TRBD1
CASSWGTGRNTGELFF
TGTGCCAGCAGCTGGGGGACAGGTCGGAACACCGGGGAGCTGTTTTTT
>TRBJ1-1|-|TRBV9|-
CASSVAGVKPNTEAFF
TGTGCCAGCAGCGTAGCTGGGGTCAAACCGAACACTGAAGCTTTCTTT
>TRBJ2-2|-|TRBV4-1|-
CASSQEVGVRELFF
TGCGCCAGCAGCCAAGAAGTAGGCGTAAGGGAGCTGTTTTTT
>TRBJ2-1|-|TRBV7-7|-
CASSLVLGGRNEQFF
TGTGCCAGCAGCTTAGTTTTAGGGGGGAGGAATGAGCAGTTCTTC
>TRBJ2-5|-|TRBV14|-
CASSHIGETQYF
TGTGCCAGCTCCCATATAGGCGAGACCCAGTACTTC
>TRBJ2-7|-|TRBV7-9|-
CASSLVGPAYEQYF
TGTGCCAGCAGCTTAGTAGGTCCGGCCTACGAGCAGTACTTC
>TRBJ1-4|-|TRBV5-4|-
CASSSRRNEKLFF
TGTGCCAGCAGCTCCCGACGAAATGAAAAACTGTTTTTT
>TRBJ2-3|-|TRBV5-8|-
CASSLRGREKDTQYF
TGTGCCAGCAGCCTTCGGGGGCGCGAAAAGGATACGCAGTATTTT
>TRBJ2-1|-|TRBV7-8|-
CASTIYPPARENAYNEQFF
TGTGCCAGCACAATATACCCCCCAGCGCGAGAAAACGCTTACAATGAGCAGTTCTTC
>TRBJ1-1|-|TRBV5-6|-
CASSPAGRTEAFF
TGTGCCAGCAGCCCGGCGGGACGGACTGAAGCTTTCTTT
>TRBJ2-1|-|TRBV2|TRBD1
CASSITDRGMVDEQFF
TGTGCCAGCAGTATCACGGACAGGGGGATGGTGGATGAGCAGTTCTTC